These 6 T cell receptor beta chains originate from one sample sequenced in a study of T cell responses to AZD1222 COVID-19 vaccine. This table comes from immunoSEQ multiplex PCR, and its TCRdb copy is limited to in-frame clones, with some not included. The top ten clones hold roughly 17% of a sample with around 100,000 clones, 70% to 90% of them seen once. The sample here was peripheral blood, taken on day 0 of AZD1222 vaccination. The receptor set was obtained from an adult in good health.

This clone was recorded once. This chain connects TRBV25-1 to TRBJ1-1; TRBD1 agrees at 9 bases. The CDR3 covers 13 residues. In germline, CDR1 is MGHDK, CDR2 SYGVNS. V gave up 6 bases and J gave up 8 bases; unmatched junction bases: 7. CDR3 amino acids: CASRPGQGREAFF. CDR3 DNA sequence: TGTGCCAGCAGGCCAGGACAGGGGCGAGAAGCTTTCTTT.

The chain employs TRBV19 and TRBJ1-5; D perhaps matches TRBD1 (6 bases). The germline gives CDR1 LNHDA, CDR2 SQIVND (reference sequence). Trimming pared 5 bases from V and 6 bases from J, leaving 14 bases between. CDR3 length: 14 residues. The CDR3 loop is CASSPPQGSQPQHF. In DNA, the CDR3 is TGTGCCAGTAGTCCCCCACAGGGCAGTCAGCCCCAGCATTTT. The full variable domain, in which reference TRBV19 and TRBJ1-5 provide the parts outside the CDR3, is DGGITQSPKYLFRKEGQNVTLSCEQNLNHDAMYWYRQDPGQGLRLIYYSQIVNDFQKGDIAEGYSVSREKKESFPLTVTSAQKNPTAFYLCASSPPQGSQPQHFGDGTRLSIL.

The V gene is TRBV3-1 (or the pseudogene TRBV3-2), the J gene TRBJ2-7, with TRBD2 matching 7 bases. Trimming cost V 3 bases and J 1 base; bases outside gene matches: 9. This CDR3 has 16 amino acids. Germline V gene data show CDR1 as LGHDT and CDR2 as YNNKEL (reference sequence). CDR3 sequence: CASSQSGGGRSYEQYF. The CDR3 bases are TGTGCCAGCAGCCAGTCGGGCGGGGGACGGTCCTACGAGCAGTACTTC.

The genes are TRBV6-1 and TRBJ2-3, with 7 bases matching TRBD2. In germline, CDR1 is MNHNS, CDR2 SASEGT. The CDR3 runs to 17 residues. V gave up 3 bases and J gave up 2 bases; unmatched junction bases: 11. The CDR3 DNA is TGTGCCAGCAGTGAGGGGGAGGGGCATCTGATCACAGATACGCAGTATTTT. Protein product: CASSEGEGHLITDTQYF.

This clone was seen once. V gene TRBV6-2 or TRBV6-3 combines with J gene TRBJ2-7; 9 bases agree with TRBD1. The CDR3 is 15 amino acids. Germline values: CDR1 MNHEY, CDR2 SVGEGT. V was pared by 4 bases and J by 3 bases, with 7 bases of the junction left unmatched. CDR3 coding DNA: TGTGCCAGCAGTTTCCTTTGGGGACAGGGCTACGAGCAGTACTTC. Its translation: CASSFLWGQGYEQYF.

The rearrangement joins TRBV18 to TRBJ2-1; possibly TRBD2 for D (6 bases). The CDR3 covers 20 residues. V lost 3 bases to trimming and J lost 0 bases, with 24 bases between them. The germline CDR1 and CDR2 sequences are KGHSH and LQKENI. As DNA, the CDR3 is TGTGCCAGCTCACCTCGGGACGGGTTTAGCGGATCAAGCTCCTACAATGAGCAGTTCTTC. This gives the protein CASSPRDGFSGSSSYNEQFF.